This T cell receptor (beta chain) emerged from a study of OX40 agonist ivuxolimab in advanced cancers. This clone was detected a few times. Profiled with immunoSEQ multiplex PCR; TCRdb holds only in-frame clones, not every one. The sample contains more than 9,000 clones, around 80% of which appear only once. The CDR3 contains 15 residues. V lost 3 bases and J lost 6, with 14 bases in between. Germline loops: CDR1 WNHNN, CDR2 SYGVQD (reference sequence). Drawing of blood for sampling happened at baseline, at cycle 4 day 1, and at cycle 7 day 1. The source was CD4+ or CD8+ T cells sorted from blood, collected in a trial of the OX40 agonist ivuxolimab. The J gene is TRBJ2-2, the V gene TRBV10-1, with a possible D match to TRBD2 (6 bases). This TCR was recovered from an adult with an advanced solid tumor such as melanoma, head and neck, liver or kidney cancer. CDR3 in DNA: TGCGCCAGCAGTGACAGCAGACTAGATGCCGGGGAGCTGTTTTTT. Translated: CASSDSRLDAGELFF.